One and the same sample provided the 2 T cell receptor beta chains below, sequenced in a study of type 1 regulatory T cells. Antigens for these TCRs are unknown. TCRdb used MiXCR to reprocess the reads, holding one entry per CDR3 protein. The table lists approximately 21,000 distinct CDR3 sequences, about half of them singletons, with 4.8% in the top ten. Sequencing was done on a sample of cultured T cells, either the whole culture or a sorted T cell fraction (not recorded which). The receptors originated from a human donor in good health.

The chain is built from TRBV6-2 or TRBV6-3 and TRBJ2-1; tentatively, D is TRBD2 (7 bases). This CDR3 is built from 17 residues. Between the trimmed V and J ends, which lost 4 bases and 9 bases, there was a span of 25 bases. CDR1 MNHEY and CDR2 SVGEGT come from the germline V gene. The CDR3 DNA follows: TGTGCCAGCAGTTCCACCACGGGGGGCCGTTTTAAGGCTGAGCAGTTCTTC. Its translation is CASSSTTGGRFKAEQFF.

As for this clonotype: A read error is possible here, since a much larger clone lies one base away. The chain combines TRBV9 with TRBJ2-1; D remains unclear. This CDR3 contains 15 residues. From germline, CDR1 is SGDLS and CDR2 YYNGEE. Here the CDR3 DNA reads TGTGCCAGCAGTATTCTAGACCACTCCTACAAAGAGCAGTTCTTC. This codes for CASSILDHSYKEQFF.